This entry is about one T cell receptor beta chain. Germline assignment: CDR1 SNHLY and CDR2 FYNNEI. The V segment lost 9 bases and the J segment 6 bases; nucleotides outside the gene matches: 20. CDR3 length: 17 amino acids. The data stem from a study of blood T cell repertoires in COVID-19. Study in general: Acute and convalescent COVID-19 specimens originated in the United States, Italy and Spain. Sources were T cells, B-cell-depleted T cells, or PBMCs; the material itself was cDNA or gDNA.

Original analysis: Nucleated cell counts were estimated from reference gene primer amplification. Data came from immunoSEQ multiplex PCR; TCRdb stores just in-frame clones and leaves some out. That table furnishes V, J and clone size, whereas the DNA furnished D and trimming. The sample shows around 260,000 clones, around 87% of them seen only once. The V gene is TRBV2, the J gene TRBJ1-2, with TRBD1 identical over 9 bases. This clonotype was obtained from a woman in her 50s with acute or convalescent COVID-19. Specimen: peripheral blood. The CDR3 reads CARQDPGQGPPGDGYTF. CDR3 DNA: TGTGCCAGACAGGACCCGGGACAGGGTCCTCCAGGGGATGGCTACACCTTC.